This T cell receptor beta chain stems from a study of blood T cells in healthy people across ages. About the research overall: About one barcoded beta molecule per two T cells was the capture yield of template switching. Study-wide findings and caveats: TCR beta diversity was tightly associated with the proportion of naive T cells.

Primers used in a second PCR of about 7 to 12 cycles were a sample-barcoded 5' primer and a J-beta primer mix. TCRdb itself ran the 5' RACE reads through MiXCR, one entry per CDR3 protein. The table records hundreds of thousands of distinct CDR3 sequences, under 65% of them present only once. Concerning this clonotype: Its antigen is unidentified.

Caucasian, healthy and from Russia, the donors were aged between about 6 and 90. Donors gave around 10 milliliters of peripheral blood apiece. With 3 bases removed from V and 0 bases from J, the gap between germline ends came to 10 bases. CDR3 length: 15 residues. The receptor was derived from a man aged 55 to 70 in good health. The V call is TRBV12-3 or TRBV12-4, the J call TRBJ2-3; D is perhaps TRBD1 or TRBD2 (5 bases each). The sample taken for sequencing was blood. This CDR3 reads CASSLGVSSTDTQYF. The CDR3 DNA reads TGTGCCAGCAGTTTGGGGGTCTCTAGCACAGATACGCAGTATTTT.